The next 10 T cell receptor beta chains were all read from a single sample in a study of low-dose radiotherapy and immunotherapy resistance in tumors (dated by TCRdb to between 2022 and 2023). Interpreted using the paper, the time point label stands for: after trial treatment. The sample's treatment or condition, from its label and the paper: LDRT plus nivolumab, ipilimumab, low-dose cyclophosphamide and aspirin (RACIN trial). The listed sequencing device is Illumina HiSeq 2500. Superscript III and a set of TRAV- and TRBV-specific primers were used to synthesize first-strand cDNA, so that both TCRalpha and TCRbeta chains were covered. TCRs were amplified with Phusion for around 19 PCR cycles, with a constant-region primer paired with the adapter attached to the V primers. TCRdb reran the public reads through fastp at Q25 and MiXCR, keeping productive beta chains. Every CDR3 protein is listed once, alongside the most common genes and DNA of its rows. The sample profile shows roughly 40,000 distinct CDR3 sequences; under 30% of them were found once. The top ten hold around a tenth of the sample.

The starting material was PBMCs, obtained after low-dose radiotherapy plus immunotherapy. The receptors come from a male donor with prostate cancer.

This clonotype was recorded many times. The chain employs TRBV28 and TRBJ2-2; 11 bases map to TRBD2. The CDR3 covers 16 residues. Germline V gene data show CDR1 as MDHEN and CDR2 as SYDVKM. V lost 7 bases and J lost 2; bases outside the gene matches: 6. The CDR3 DNA follows: TGTGCCAGCACCCTACTAGCGGGAGCCAACACCGGGGAGCTGTTTTTT. Amino acids: CASTLLAGANTGELFF.

This clonotype showed up many times. This may be a read error: a much more frequent sequence differs by one nucleotide. This chain joins TRBV6-1 and TRBJ2-1; TRBD2 matches 10 bases. The trim removed 9 bases at V and 6 bases at J, leaving 11 bases unmatched. There are 15 residues in the CDR3. CDR1 is MNHNS, CDR2 SASEGT, per germline. The CDR3 DNA sequence: TGTGCCAGTGGATTAAGCGGGAGGGGAGTCAATGAGCAGTTCTTC. Translation gives CASGLSGRGVNEQFF.

The sample holds many counts of this clonotype. This chain uses TRBV28 with TRBJ2-2, with D perhaps TRBD2 (5 bases). CDR1 is MDHEN, CDR2 SYDVKM, per germline. Trimming cost V 2 bases and J 5 bases, with 18 bases left between them. The CDR3 contains 17 residues. The CDR3 DNA follows: TGTGCCAGCAGTTTAACTAGAAAAGTGTCTTGGACCGGGGAGCTGTTTTTT. Amino acids: CASSLTRKVSWTGELFF.

This clonotype showed up many times. The V gene is TRBV30, the J gene TRBJ1-6; no reliable D call. The CDR3 runs 11 residues. Looked up from germline, CDR1 is GTSNPN and CDR2 is SVGIG (reference sequence). V shed 4 bases and J shed 17 bases, with 15 bases lying between them. DNA for the CDR3: TGTGCCTGGACGACTGGGTACGATATCCACTTT. Protein product: CAWTTGYDIHF. Full variable domain (rest looked up from reference TRBV30 and TRBJ1-6): SQTIHQWPATLVQPVGSPLSLECTVEGTSNPNLYWYRQAAGRGLQLLFYSVGIGQISSEVPQNLSASRPQDRQFILSSKKLLLSDSGFYLCAWTTGYDIHFGNGTRLTVT.

This clonotype was counted ten times or more. Here the CDR3 reads CASSYVREHTDTQYF. In nucleotides, the CDR3 is TGTGCCAGCAGTTACGTGCGGGAGCACACAGATACGCAGTATTTT. This rearrangement joins TRBV6-2 or TRBV6-3 to TRBJ2-3; TRBD2 matches at 7 bases. Losses at the gene ends were 2 bases for V and 2 bases for J; bases not matched to a gene: 4. The CDR3 covers 15 residues. Germline lookup yields CDR1 MNHEY and CDR2 SVGEGT.

This clonotype was seen ten or more times. The chain recombines TRBV30 with TRBJ2-2; 7 nucleotides line up with TRBD1. The ends lost 5 bases at V and 3 bases at J; junction bases unmatched: 9. Germline loops: CDR1 GTSNPN, CDR2 SVGIG (reference sequence). This CDR3 is 15 amino acids long. This chain's CDR3 is CAWGHRDSYTGELFF. In DNA, the CDR3 is TGTGCCTGGGGGCACCGGGACAGCTACACCGGGGAGCTGTTTTTT.

This clonotype is classed as medium-sized. The V call is TRBV11-2, the J call TRBJ2-2, with D perhaps matching TRBD1 or TRBD2 (5 bases each). CDR1 and CDR2 (germline): SGHAT, FQNNGV. The CDR3 spans 15 residues. V lost 6 bases to trimming and J lost 4 bases, with 15 bases between them. The chain's CDR3 is CASSSVQGATGELFF. CDR3 nucleotide sequence: TGTGCCAGCAGTTCAGTTCAGGGAGCCACCGGGGAGCTGTTTTTT.

At least ten counts were recorded for this clonotype. For the CDR3, the DNA is TGCAGTGCTATCCTGGGGGCAGGGGATAGCAATCAGCCCCAGCATTTT. Encoded protein: CSAILGAGDSNQPQHF. The chain recombines TRBV20-1 with TRBJ1-5; weak D call: TRBD1 (6 bases). The CDR3 runs 16 residues. Trimming removed 4 bases at V and 0 bases at J, with 16 bases between. Germline CDR1 and CDR2: DFQATT and SNEGSKA (reference sequence).

This clonotype occurred many times. The chain links TRBV25-1 to TRBJ2-7; D might be TRBD1 (6 bases). The germline V gene encodes CDR1 MGHDK and CDR2 SYGVNS. V was shortened by 2 bases and J by 6 bases, with 11 bases between the two germline ends. The CDR3 is 13 residues long. CDR3 residues: CASSERGWFEQYF. CDR3 in DNA: TGTGCCAGCAGTGAAAGGGGGTGGTTCGAGCAGTACTTC.

This clonotype was counted many times. The rearrangement uses TRBV5-1 and TRBJ2-7; D might be TRBD1 or TRBD2, each matching 5 bases. From germline, CDR1 is SGHRS and CDR2 YFSETQ. The V end lost 2 bases, the J end lost 2 bases, and 8 bases lay between the germline ends. The CDR3 is made up of 13 amino acids. CDR3: CASSFGGAYEQYF. The CDR3 bases are TGCGCCAGCAGCTTTGGGGGTGCCTACGAGCAGTACTTC.